This paragraph covers one T cell receptor beta chain sequence. This PCR relied on a set of 60 Vbeta primers and 13 Jbeta primers. The table came from immunoSEQ multiplex PCR; TCRdb's copy has only in-frame clones and leaves some out. In the table there are 150,000 to 160,000 clones, about 76% of which are singletons. These data are taken from a study of cytomegalovirus exposure and HLA in healthy donors. The CDR3 loop spans 14 amino acids. The V gene lost 2 bases and the J gene lost 1 base, with 8 bases spanning the gap. Per germline, CDR1 WNHNN and CDR2 SYGVQD (reference sequence). Donors sampled were nominally healthy, though unrecorded immune exposures were likely.

The sample was PBMCs. This receptor was taken from a man aged 30 to 45 in good health and CMV-seropositive. V usage is TRBV10-1 and J usage is TRBJ1-1; TRBD1 is a possible D gene (5 bases). The CDR3 sequence: CASSEDSSNTEAFF. CDR3 coding DNA: TGCGCCAGCAGTGAGGACAGTTCGAACACTGAAGCTTTCTTT.